This TCR beta chain was identified during a study of cytomegalovirus exposure and HLA in healthy donors. For the study at large: Roughly 77 million unique TCRs from HLA-typed donors made up an early data release. Clustering assigned 70% to 90% of the approximately 390 genotyped donors to the Caucasian-associated ancestry cluster.

The study ran its PCR with 60 Vbeta and 13 Jbeta primers. The repertoire was sequenced with immunoSEQ multiplex PCR; TCRdb's copy has only in-frame clones and lacks some. In the table there are approximately 150,000 clones, roughly 70% of which are singletons. Trimming removed 2 bases from V and 0 bases from J, with 10 bases in between. Germline CDR1 and CDR2: MDHEN and SYDVKM. This CDR3 spans 15 amino acids. A word on this clone: The target antigen is unknown.

General study results and limits: Using a false discovery rate of 0.05, a later analysis showed that 16,951 TCR beta sequences were associated with HLA alleles.

Sample: PBMCs. The source of this sequence is a young woman in good health and CMV-seronegative. This chain links TRBV28 with TRBJ1-1, with D possibly TRBD1 on 5 matching bases. In nucleotides, the CDR3 is TGTGCCAGCAGTTTAGGTGGGGGGATGAACACTGAAGCTTTCTTT. It yields the protein CASSLGGGMNTEAFF.